These 14 T cell receptor beta chains originate from one sample sequenced in a study of tissue T cells after allogeneic stem cell transplantation. Sequencing was performed with immunoSEQ multiplex PCR; in TCRdb, only in-frame clones are kept and a portion is missing. The top ten hold 3.8% of the sample, which has 35,000 to 50,000 clones, over 85% seen once. Sequences were derived from blood, sampled before transplantation. These receptors came from a woman aged 35 to 70 who later had graft-versus-host disease after an allogeneic stem cell transplant.

The chain uses TRBV7-9 and TRBJ2-5; D unresolved. Deletions cut 5 bases from V and 4 bases from J, with 14 bases between. The CDR3 loop spans 14 amino acids. The V gene's germline CDR1 is SEHNR and CDR2 FQNEAQ (reference sequence). CDR3: CASSNRVPGETQYF. The CDR3, as DNA: TGTGCCAGCAGCAACCGGGTCCCAGGAGAGACCCAGTACTTC.

This clone is a singleton in its sample. The chain has TRBV28 and TRBJ1-5; 7 nucleotides line up with TRBD1. The germline CDR1 and CDR2 sequences are MDHEN and SYDVKM. Trimming cost V 2 bases and J 5 bases; bases outside gene matches: 12. The CDR3 is 17 residues long. The CDR3: CASSLQTGSTPYQPQHF. The CDR3 DNA is TGTGCCAGCAGTTTACAGACAGGGTCAACTCCCTATCAGCCCCAGCATTTT.

The CDR3 loop is CASSLTSGMDTQYF. The CDR3 DNA sequence: TGTGCCAGCAGCTTGACTAGCGGGATGGATACGCAGTATTTT. This chain connects TRBV13 to TRBJ2-3; 11 positions agree with TRBD2. J lost 6 bases, V lost 3 bases, and 2 bases had no gene match. CDR3 length: 14 residues. The germline V gene has CDR1 PRHDT and CDR2 FYEKMQ (reference sequence).

V gene TRBV12-5 combines with J gene TRBJ2-3; a possible D gene is TRBD2 (5 bases). Trimming cost V 0 bases and J 4 bases, with 14 bases left between them. The CDR3 runs 16 residues. Germline loops: CDR1 LGHNT, CDR2 FRNRAP. CDR3 loop: CASGLVLAYSPDTQYF. DNA of the CDR3: TGTGCTAGTGGTTTGGTCCTAGCTTATTCTCCAGATACGCAGTATTTT.

The chain employs TRBV6-5 and TRBJ1-2; unclear D gene. V lost 3 bases and J lost 4, with 9 bases in between. The CDR3 loop spans 13 amino acids. Germline CDR1 and CDR2: MNHEY and SVGAGI. As DNA, the CDR3 is TGTGCCAGCAGTTATGCAGCCAGCTATGGCTACACCTTC. Residues: CASSYAASYGYTF.

The chain has TRBV11-2 and TRBJ2-7, with 8 bases lining up with TRBD2. Germline V gene lookup returns CDR1 SGHAT and CDR2 FQNNGV. With 4 bases clipped from V and 4 bases from J, the junction kept 9 bases outside the gene matches. CDR3 length: 15 residues. CDR3 protein: CASSWGREGRYEQYF. The CDR3 coding sequence is TGTGCCAGCAGCTGGGGACGGGAGGGCCGGTACGAGCAGTACTTC.

This clone has only a few counts. The gene calls are TRBV6-5 and TRBJ1-6; 8 bases map to TRBD1. V was pared by 6 bases and J by 7 bases, with 8 bases of the junction left unmatched. The CDR3 consists of 15 residues. The germline V gene encodes CDR1 MNHEY and CDR2 SVGAGI. CDR3 sequence (DNA): TGTGCCAGCAGGGCAGGGGGCGCAGAGAATTCACCCCTCCACTTT. Translation: CASRAGGAENSPLHF.

The rearrangement links TRBV9 to TRBJ2-1; TRBD2 agrees at 12 bases. V was clipped by 0 bases and J by 6 bases; unmatched bases: 1. The CDR3 length is 15 residues. Per the germline V gene, CDR1 is SGDLS and CDR2 is YYNGEE. In nucleotides, the CDR3 is TGTGCCAGCAGCGTAGAACTAGCGGGGGGCAATGAGCAGTTCTTC. This encodes CASSVELAGGNEQFF.

This CDR3 reads CASSYTREGSYEQYF. The CDR3 coding sequence is TGTGCCAGCAGTTACACGCGGGAGGGATCCTACGAGCAGTACTTC. V usage is TRBV6-5 and J usage is TRBJ2-7; 9 nucleotides align to TRBD2. CDR3 length: 15 amino acids. V lost 2 bases to trimming and J lost 1 base; unmatched junction nucleotides: 3. Germline-derived CDR1 and CDR2 are MNHEY and SVGAGI.

This sequence joins TRBV9 and TRBJ2-6; D gene unclear. V dropped 0 bases and J dropped 4 bases, with 5 bases sitting between them. The CDR3 is 14 residues long. Germline V gives CDR1 SGDLS, CDR2 YYNGEE. The CDR3 here is CASSVGQGANVLTF. The CDR3 DNA reads as TGTGCCAGCAGCGTAGGGCAGGGGGCCAACGTCCTGACTTTC.

This rearrangement joins TRBV2 to TRBJ2-7, with 10 bases fitting TRBD2. This CDR3 spans 12 amino acids. Unmatched junction bases numbered 3, after V lost 7 bases and J lost 6 bases. The germline V gene encodes CDR1 SNHLY and CDR2 FYNNEI. CDR3 DNA: TGTGCCAGCAAAGCTAGCGGGAGCGAGCAGTACTTC. Translation: CASKASGSEQYF.

This clone has just one count. The chain links TRBV7-9 to TRBJ2-1, with D possibly being TRBD2 (5 bases). Germline-derived CDR1 and CDR2 are SEHNR and FQNEAQ (reference sequence). Trimming removed 1 base at V and 9 bases at J, with 10 bases between. The CDR3 consists of 13 residues. The CDR3 sequence is CASSLVGASEQFF. Written as DNA, the CDR3 is TGTGCCAGCAGCTTAGTGGGAGCGAGTGAGCAGTTCTTC.

This chain connects TRBV7-3 to TRBJ2-2, with D perhaps TRBD2 (5 bases). The CDR3 runs 14 residues. Germline V gene data show CDR1 as SGHTA and CDR2 as FQGTGA. V was shortened by 3 bases and J by 3 bases, with 8 bases between the two germline ends. This CDR3 is CASSFSGYTGELFF. CDR3 in DNA: TGTGCCAGCAGCTTCTCGGGATACACCGGGGAGCTGTTTTTT. The variable domain in full, with the rest retrieved from reference TRBV7-3 and TRBJ2-2, is GAGVSQTPSNKVTEKGKYVELRCDPISGHTALYWYRQSLGQGPEFLIYFQGTGAADDSGLPNDRFFAVRPEGSVSTLKIQRTERGDSAVYLCASSFSGYTGELFFGEGSRLTVL.

This clone was counted a single time. This chain links TRBV19 with TRBJ1-5; 7 bases line up with TRBD1. The CDR3 extends over 16 amino acids. After removal of 3 bases from V and 2 bases from J, the junction contained 7 bases not matched to a gene. The germline gives CDR1 LNHDA, CDR2 SQIVND (reference sequence). The CDR3 sequence is CASSIPTGKRNQPQHF. In nucleotides, the CDR3 is TGTGCCAGTAGTATCCCGACAGGGAAACGCAATCAGCCCCAGCATTTT.